These T cell receptor beta chains were read from a single sample in a study of identical twins. TCRdb independently ran MiXCR on the 5' RACE reads; one entry per CDR3 protein. The sample yields about 300,000 distinct CDR3 sequences, around 12% seen once. The same sample was also used in a study of yellow fever vaccine responses in identical twins.

The material sequenced was CD8+ T cells sorted from blood. These receptors all come from a woman aged 18-30 years in good health. Each CDR3 is given with its conserved first and last residue. Each record gives: CDR3 protein, CDR3 DNA, clone size, V gene, D gene, J gene. D genes are given only for firm matches. A row's size may be missing; if present it is once, few, many or a size class.

CASSAEDRNTEAFF	TGTGCCAGCAGCGCCGAGGACAGAAACACTGAAGCTTTCTTT	-	TRBV5-5	-	TRBJ1-1
CASSQVVAGPSTDTQYF	TGTGCCAGCAGCCAAGTCGTCGCGGGGCCTAGCACAGATACGCAGTATTTT	few	TRBV3-1	-	TRBJ2-3
CASSDGGGNEQFF	TGCGCCAGCAGCGACGGGGGGGGTAATGAGCAGTTCTTC	-	TRBV5-1	TRBD2	TRBJ2-1
CASSPNIGTDTQYF	TGTGCCAGCAGCCCAAATATAGGCACAGATACGCAGTATTTT	few	TRBV7-6	-	TRBJ2-3
CASSDNRKIGGYNEQFF	TGTGCCAGCAGCGATAATCGGAAAATCGGAGGGTACAATGAGCAGTTCTTC	-	TRBV9	-	TRBJ2-1
CASSSRDRGETEAFF	TGTGCCAGCAGTAGCAGGGACAGGGGGGAAACTGAAGCTTTCTTT	-	TRBV25-1	TRBD1	TRBJ1-1
CSVADRGSSYNEQFF	TGCAGCGTTGCAGACCGAGGGAGCTCCTACAATGAGCAGTTCTTC	many	TRBV29-1	-	TRBJ2-1
CASSWTGTNTGELFF	TGTGCCAGCAGTTGGACAGGGACGAACACCGGGGAGCTGTTTTTT	-	TRBV2	TRBD1	TRBJ2-2
CATSGAQDRLRLF	TGTGCCACCAGTGGCGCCCAGGACCGCCTCAGGCTCTTC	-	TRBV24-1	-	TRBJ2-1
CASSEGGEAFF	TGTGCCAGCAGTGAGGGAGGCGAAGCTTTCTTT	many	TRBV6-4	-	TRBJ1-1
CASSYTPLTAGWGNYNEQFF	TGTGCCAGCAGTTACACCCCTCTAACAGCCGGTTGGGGGAACTACAATGAGCAGTTCTTC	few	TRBV6-2/TRBV6-3	-	TRBJ2-1
CASSLVSTGAEAFF	TGTGCCAGCAGCTTAGTATCAACAGGGGCTGAAGCTTTCTTT	many	TRBV11-1	TRBD1	TRBJ1-1
CASSLRPSGRTDTQYF	TGTGCCAGCAGCTTAAGGCCTAGCGGGAGGACAGATACGCAGTATTTT	-	TRBV7-8	TRBD2	TRBJ2-3
CASSLLDASTDTQYF	TGTGCCAGCAGTTTACTCGACGCCAGCACAGATACGCAGTATTTT	many	TRBV12-3/TRBV12-4	-	TRBJ2-3
CASSLGSGRAADEQYF	TGTGCCAGCAGCTTGGGGAGCGGGAGGGCCGCCGACGAGCAGTACTTC	few	TRBV5-6	TRBD2	TRBJ2-7
CSARDYAGGTQETQYF	TGCAGTGCTAGAGATTACGCGGGAGGGACCCAAGAGACCCAGTACTTC	few	TRBV20-1	TRBD2	TRBJ2-5
CASSQDYGTDTQYF	TGCGCCAGCAGCCAAGATTATGGAACAGATACGCAGTATTTT	many	TRBV4-1	-	TRBJ2-3
CASSDGRRELFF	TGTGCCAGCAGTGATGGGCGCCGGGAGCTGTTTTTT	few	TRBV2	-	TRBJ2-2
CASSQTGDVRGSTEAFF	TGTGCCAGCAGTCAGACAGGGGATGTCCGTGGGAGCACTGAAGCTTTCTTT	many	TRBV6-1	TRBD1	TRBJ1-1
CASSLAGTGVDNEQFF	TGTGCCAGCAGCTTAGCCGGGACAGGGGTCGACAATGAGCAGTTCTTC	few	TRBV7-9	TRBD1	TRBJ2-1
CASSLWVQETQYF	TGTGCCAGCAGCTTGTGGGTGCAAGAGACCCAGTACTTC	-	TRBV11-2	-	TRBJ2-5
CASSSLFESSGSGEQFF	TGTGCCAGCAGTTCCCTCTTCGAGTCCAGCGGGAGTGGTGAGCAGTTCTTC	few	TRBV12-3/TRBV12-4	TRBD2	TRBJ2-1
CASSPRAAGVYEQYF	TGTGCCAGCAGCCCCCGTGCAGCGGGAGTCTACGAGCAGTACTTC	-	TRBV9	TRBD2	TRBJ2-7
CASSYPALVAGGGETQYF	TGTGCCAGCAGCTACCCCGCGTTGGTAGCGGGAGGCGGTGAGACCCAGTACTTC	few	TRBV11-2	TRBD2	TRBJ2-5
CATSDLLAQDTGELFF	TGTGCCACCAGTGATTTGCTGGCACAGGACACCGGGGAGCTGTTTTTT	few	TRBV24-1	-	TRBJ2-2
CASSTSGNAYEQYF	TGTGCCAGCAGTACTAGCGGGAATGCCTACGAGCAGTACTTC	-	TRBV12-3/TRBV12-4	TRBD2	TRBJ2-7
CASSPTRTDTDTQYF	TGCGCCAGCAGCCCCACCAGGACAGACACAGATACGCAGTATTTT	many	TRBV4-1	-	TRBJ2-3
CASSIWGTDTQYF	TGTGCCAGTAGTATATGGGGCACAGATACGCAGTATTTT	-	TRBV19	-	TRBJ2-3
CASSERGDSPSYEQYF	TGTGCCAGCAGTGAAAGGGGAGACTCCCCCTCCTACGAGCAGTACTTC	-	TRBV2	-	TRBJ2-7
CASSVGEDTQYF	TGTGCCAGCAGCGTAGGTGAAGATACGCAGTATTTT	few	TRBV9	-	TRBJ2-3
CASSLREREQYF	TGTGCCAGCAGTTTGAGGGAGCGCGAGCAGTACTTC	few	TRBV28	-	TRBJ2-7
CASSQDFRTGTVPYEQYF	TGCGCCAGCAGCCAAGATTTTAGGACCGGGACAGTTCCCTACGAGCAGTACTTC	-	TRBV4-1	TRBD1	TRBJ2-7
CSASRSGTREGETQYF	TGCAGTGCTAGCCGGTCCGGGACTCGGGAGGGAGAGACCCAGTACTTC	few	TRBV20-1	TRBD2	TRBJ2-5
CASSPLGELFF	TGTGCCAGCAGCCCCCTCGGGGAGCTGTTTTTT	few	TRBV12-3/TRBV12-4	-	TRBJ2-2
CASSLYSTGELFF	TGTGCCAGCAGTTTGTACAGCACCGGGGAGCTGTTTTTT	few	TRBV27	-	TRBJ2-2
CASSDGNEETQYF	TGTGCCAGCAGTGATGGCAATGAAGAGACCCAGTACTTC	few	TRBV2	-	TRBJ2-5
CASSHSAPRTSGGHTDTQYF	TGCGCCAGCAGCCATTCTGCCCCCCGGACTAGCGGGGGGCACACAGATACGCAGTATTTT	few	TRBV4-1	TRBD2	TRBJ2-3
CSARDLFGGASGELFF	TGCAGTGCTAGAGATCTGTTCGGGGGGGCCTCCGGGGAGCTGTTTTTT	-	TRBV20-1	TRBD2	TRBJ2-2
CASSVHSSSYNEQFF	TGTGCCAGCAGCGTTCACAGTAGCTCCTACAATGAGCAGTTCTTC	few	TRBV9	-	TRBJ2-1
CASSVSLYNEQFF	TGTGCCAGCAGCGTGTCCCTATACAATGAGCAGTTCTTC	few	TRBV7-9	-	TRBJ2-1
CASSLTGDTYNEQFF	TGTGCCAGCAGTCTGACAGGGGATACCTACAATGAGCAGTTCTTC	-	TRBV27	TRBD1	TRBJ2-1
CSARDSENYGYTF	TGCAGCGCACGGGACAGCGAAAACTATGGCTACACCTTC	many	TRBV29-1	TRBD1	TRBJ1-2
CSARGNGVDSDGYTF	TGCAGTGCTAGAGGGAACGGGGTAGATAGCGATGGCTACACCTTC	many	TRBV20-1	-	TRBJ1-2
CASSLTPRNTEAFF	TGTGCCAGCAGTTTAACCCCCCGGAACACTGAAGCTTTCTTT	many	TRBV12-3/TRBV12-4	-	TRBJ1-1
CASSPTGGLSYEQYF	TGTGCCAGCAGTCCCACAGGGGGCCTCTCCTACGAGCAGTACTTC	-	TRBV28	TRBD1	TRBJ2-7
CASSQDSLAGMASTDTQYF	TGCGCCAGCAGCCAAGATAGCCTAGCGGGGATGGCTAGCACAGATACGCAGTATTTT	-	TRBV4-1	TRBD2	TRBJ2-3
CASLNWSPYEQYF	TGTGCCAGCCTAAACTGGAGCCCCTACGAGCAGTACTTC	-	TRBV2	-	TRBJ2-7
CASRQDRENGYTF	TGCGCCAGCAGACAGGACAGGGAGAATGGCTACACCTTC	few	TRBV4-1	TRBD1	TRBJ1-2
CASSQDELAGYNEQFF	TGTGCCAGCAGCCAAGATGAACTAGCAGGCTACAATGAGCAGTTCTTC	many	TRBV4-2	-	TRBJ2-1
CASSPGLASNEQFF	TGTGCCAGCAGCCCGGGACTAGCAAGCAATGAGCAGTTCTTC	few	TRBV5-5	TRBD2	TRBJ2-1
CASSKRLGEQFF	TGCGCCAGCAGCAAAAGACTAGGTGAGCAGTTCTTC	few	TRBV5-1	-	TRBJ2-1
CASSQDWRTSSYNEQFF	TGTGCCAGCAGCCAAGATTGGAGGACTAGCTCCTACAATGAGCAGTTCTTC	many	TRBV4-2	TRBD2	TRBJ2-1
CASGLALEQYF	TGTGCTAGTGGTTTAGCACTAGAGCAGTATTTT	few	TRBV12-5	-	TRBJ2-3
CASTETGTGAYEQYF	TGTGCCAGCACCGAGACCGGGACAGGGGCCTACGAGCAGTACTTC	-	TRBV2	TRBD1	TRBJ2-7